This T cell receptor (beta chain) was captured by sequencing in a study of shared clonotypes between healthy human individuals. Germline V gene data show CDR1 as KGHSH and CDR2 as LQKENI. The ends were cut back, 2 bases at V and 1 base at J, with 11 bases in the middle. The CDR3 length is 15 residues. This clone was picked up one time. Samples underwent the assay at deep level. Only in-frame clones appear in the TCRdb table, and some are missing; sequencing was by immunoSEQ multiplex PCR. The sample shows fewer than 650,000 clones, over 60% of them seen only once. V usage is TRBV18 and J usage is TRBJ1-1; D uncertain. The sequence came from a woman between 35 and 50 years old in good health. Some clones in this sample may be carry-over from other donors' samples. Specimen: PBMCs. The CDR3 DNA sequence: TGTGCCAGCTCACCATTATTAACTTCGAACACTGAAGCTTTCTTT. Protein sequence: CASSPLLTSNTEAFF.